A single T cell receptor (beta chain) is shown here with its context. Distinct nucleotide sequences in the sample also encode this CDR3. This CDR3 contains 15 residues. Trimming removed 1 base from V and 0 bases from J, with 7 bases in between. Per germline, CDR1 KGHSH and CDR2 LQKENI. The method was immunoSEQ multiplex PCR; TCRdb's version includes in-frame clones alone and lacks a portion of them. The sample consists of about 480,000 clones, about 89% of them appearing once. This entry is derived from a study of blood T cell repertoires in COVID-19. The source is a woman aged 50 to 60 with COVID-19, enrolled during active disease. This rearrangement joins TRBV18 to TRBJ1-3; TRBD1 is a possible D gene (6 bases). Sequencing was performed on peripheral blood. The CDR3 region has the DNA TGTGCCAGCTCACCACGGGACATCTCTGGAAACACCATATATTTT. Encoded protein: CASSPRDISGNTIYF.